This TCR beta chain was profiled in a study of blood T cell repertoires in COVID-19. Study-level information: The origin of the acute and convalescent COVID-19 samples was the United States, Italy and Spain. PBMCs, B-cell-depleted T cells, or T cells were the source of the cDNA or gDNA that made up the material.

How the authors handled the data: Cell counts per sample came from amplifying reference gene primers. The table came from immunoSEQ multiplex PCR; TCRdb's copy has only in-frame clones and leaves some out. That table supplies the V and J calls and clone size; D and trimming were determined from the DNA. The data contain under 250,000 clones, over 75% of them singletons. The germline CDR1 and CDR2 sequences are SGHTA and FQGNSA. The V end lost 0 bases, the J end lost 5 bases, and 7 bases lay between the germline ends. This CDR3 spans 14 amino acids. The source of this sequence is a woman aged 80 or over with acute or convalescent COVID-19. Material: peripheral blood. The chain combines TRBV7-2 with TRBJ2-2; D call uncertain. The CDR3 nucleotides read TGTGCCAGCAGCTTAGCGGTACAGACCGGGGAGCTGTTTTTT. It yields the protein CASSLAVQTGELFF. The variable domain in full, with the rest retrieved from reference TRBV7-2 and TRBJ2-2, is GAGVSQSPSNKVTEKGKDVELRCDPISGHTALYWYRQSLGQGLEFLIYFQGNSAPDKSGLPSDRFSAERTGGSVSTLTIQRTQQEDSAVYLCASSLAVQTGELFFGEGSRLTVL.